This T cell receptor beta chain was identified in a study of shared clonotypes between healthy human individuals. About the study: A few men and a couple of women, aged 18 to 49, were donors.

Between the trimmed V and J ends, which lost 5 bases and 0 bases, there was a span of 5 bases. The CDR3 has 12 amino acids. Germline V lookup: CDR1 GTSNPN, CDR2 SVGIG (reference sequence). Produced via immunoSEQ multiplex PCR; TCRdb's table is partial and in-frame only. Found here are 2,100,000 or so clones, 90% to 97% of them singletons; the top ten hold roughly 0.13%. About this clone itself: Its matching antigen is unknown.

Study-level findings and limits: Some clonotypes were shared by all four sorted-subset donors, while others were not shared. The non-shared ones had lower generation probabilities than the shared ones. A few donors held about 4.6% of naive CD4 clonotypes in common.

The source is a man aged 18 to 29 in good health. The chain joins TRBV30 to TRBJ2-1; D remains unclear. The material sequenced was naive CD4+ T cells sorted from blood. Subset defined: CD45RA+ positively selected. Here the CDR3 DNA reads TGTGCCTGGCTAGTCTCCTACAATGAGCAGTTCTTC. It codes for CAWLVSYNEQFF. Full variable domain (remainder filled in from reference TRBV30 and TRBJ2-1): SQTIHQWPATLVQPVGSPLSLECTVEGTSNPNLYWYRQAAGRGLQLLFYSVGIGQISSEVPQNLSASRPQDRQFILSSKKLLLSDSGFYLCAWLVSYNEQFFGPGTRLTVL.